The 31 T cell receptor beta chains presented below share a single source sample, sequenced in a study of T cell changes during pregnancy in multiple sclerosis. Data came from immunoSEQ multiplex PCR; TCRdb stores just in-frame clones and leaves some out. The sample has 45,000 to 55,000 clones, about 92% seen once. The material was peripheral blood, obtained in the third trimester of pregnancy. Receptor source: a female donor with multiple sclerosis, enrolled in a pregnancy study.

The rearrangement uses TRBV7-9 and TRBJ1-1, with a tentative D call TRBD1 (6 bases). The CDR3 has 14 amino acids. CDR1 and CDR2 (germline): SEHNR, FQNEAQ (reference sequence). V was pared by 3 bases and J by 6 bases, with 14 bases between. In nucleotides, the CDR3 is TGTGCCAGCAGCTTTGCAGGGGCGGGAGCTGAAGCTTTCTTT. Protein product: CASSFAGAGAEAFF.

The count of this clone is one. The rearrangement joins TRBV9 to TRBJ1-2, with D possibly being TRBD1 (5 bases). The CDR3 has 12 residues. Trimming shortened V by 0 bases and J by 8 bases, and 8 bases separated the two germline ends. Germline CDR1 and CDR2: SGDLS and YYNGEE. In DNA form, the CDR3 reads TGTGCCAGCAGCGTAGGGGGCATGGGCTACACCTTC. Translated, it gives CASSVGGMGYTF.

The J gene is TRBJ1-1, the V gene TRBV4-3; perhaps TRBD1 as D (5 bases). CDR1 is LGHNA, CDR2 YSLEER, per germline. The CDR3 is 16 amino acids. Between the trimmed V and J ends, which lost 0 bases and 5 bases, there was a span of 16 bases. The CDR3 here is CASSQDRSGQWTEAFF. The CDR3 DNA follows: TGCGCCAGCAGCCAAGATCGTTCAGGGCAGTGGACTGAAGCTTTCTTT.

This sequence joins TRBV5-1 and TRBJ2-1; D perhaps matches TRBD1 (5 bases). CDR3 size: 15 residues. Trimming removed 1 base at V and 5 bases at J, with 13 bases between. Germline V gives CDR1 SGHRS, CDR2 YFSETQ. The chain's CDR3 is CASSLKGQIHNEQFF. The CDR3 DNA sequence: TGCGCCAGCAGCTTGAAGGGGCAGATCCACAATGAGCAGTTCTTC.

This sequence joins TRBV9 and TRBJ1-1; no definite D call. Germline values: CDR1 SGDLS, CDR2 YYNGEE. V was pared by 1 base and J by 4 bases, with 14 bases between. The CDR3 covers 15 residues. The CDR3 loop is CASSVRKAACTEAFF. The CDR3 DNA is TGTGCCAGCAGCGTACGGAAGGCGGCCTGCACTGAAGCTTTCTTT.

The V and J genes are TRBV28 and TRBJ2-1, with 7 bases identical to TRBD2. The CDR3 contains 16 residues. V gave up 4 bases and J gave up 0 bases; unmatched junction bases: 6. Germline CDR1 reads MDHEN; CDR2 reads SYDVKM. The CDR3 region is CASSSSIAGSYNEQFF. The DNA of the CDR3 is TGTGCCAGCAGTTCCTCGATAGCGGGCTCCTACAATGAGCAGTTCTTC.

The chain has TRBV7-2 and TRBJ2-3; 10 bases are shared with TRBD2. The CDR3 has 16 amino acids. V shed 6 bases, J shed 3 bases, and the junction held 9 bases outside the gene matches. The germline V gene encodes CDR1 SGHTA and CDR2 FQGNSA. CDR3 in DNA: TGTGCCAGCAGGGACGGACTAGCGGCGGGGACAGATACGCAGTATTTT. It yields the protein CASRDGLAAGTDTQYF.

V usage is TRBV4-3 and J usage is TRBJ2-1; D is perhaps TRBD2 (5 bases). The V end was cut by 4 bases, the J end by 0 bases, with 7 bases between. The germline V gene encodes CDR1 LGHNA and CDR2 YSLEER. This CDR3 is built from 14 residues. CDR3 in amino acids: CASSREGSYNEQFF. The CDR3 nucleotides are TGCGCCAGCAGCCGTGAGGGCTCCTACAATGAGCAGTTCTTC.

The genes are TRBV28 and TRBJ2-3, with 10 nucleotides matching TRBD2. Germline V CDR1 and CDR2: MDHEN, SYDVKM. The length of the CDR3 is 16 residues. V shed 5 bases, J shed 4 bases, and the junction held 9 bases outside the gene matches. The CDR3 loop is CASSPSLAGGADTQYF. The CDR3 DNA reads as TGTGCCAGCAGTCCGAGTTTAGCGGGAGGTGCAGATACGCAGTATTTT.

The gene calls are TRBV6-6 and TRBJ2-5; weak D call: TRBD2 (6 bases). Trimming cost V 0 bases and J 1 base, with 6 bases left between them. Germline CDR1 is MNHNY and CDR2 is SVGAGI (reference sequence). The CDR3 has 14 residues. CDR3 sequence reads: CASSYSRGQETQYF. In DNA form, the CDR3 reads TGTGCCAGCAGTTACTCGCGGGGCCAAGAGACCCAGTACTTC.

The V and J genes are TRBV19 and TRBJ1-3, with D hard to call. Germline V gene lookup returns CDR1 LNHDA and CDR2 SQIVND (reference sequence). Between the trimmed V and J ends, which lost 3 bases and 0 bases, there was a span of 6 bases. This CDR3 contains 14 residues. CDR3 nucleotide sequence: TGTGCCAGTAGTATCACAGTCTCTGGAAACACCATATATTTT. As protein: CASSITVSGNTIYF.

This chain uses TRBV18 with TRBJ2-5; D is perhaps TRBD1 (6 bases). The CDR3 is 14 residues long. V was cut by 3 bases and J by 5 bases, with 13 bases left in between. CDR1 is KGHSH and CDR2 is LQKENI in the germline V gene. CDR3 sequence (DNA): TGTGCCAGCTCACCGGCACAGGGAGTGGAGACCCAGTACTTC. Translation: CASSPAQGVETQYF.

The J gene is TRBJ2-7, the V gene TRBV7-3; 8 bases align to TRBD2. Germline CDR1 and CDR2: SGHTA and FQGTGA. With 4 bases clipped from V and 5 bases from J, the junction kept 7 bases outside the gene matches. The CDR3 length is 14 residues. Here the CDR3 DNA reads TGTGCCAGCAGCTCGCAGCGGGAGTTCCACGAGCAGTACTTC. Translated: CASSSQREFHEQYF.

V usage is TRBV19 and J usage is TRBJ2-1, with D perhaps TRBD2 (5 bases). The V end lost 5 bases, the J end lost 6 bases, and 14 bases lay between the germline ends. The length of the CDR3 is 14 residues. Germline V gene data show CDR1 as LNHDA and CDR2 as SQIVND (reference sequence). The CDR3 loop is CASSSPMRVNEQFF. For the CDR3, the DNA is TGTGCCAGTAGTTCCCCGATGAGGGTCAATGAGCAGTTCTTC. Combining the CDR3 with reference TRBV19 and TRBJ2-1 gives the whole variable domain DGGITQSPKYLFRKEGQNVTLSCEQNLNHDAMYWYRQDPGQGLRLIYYSQIVNDFQKGDIAEGYSVSREKKESFPLTVTSAQKNPTAFYLCASSSPMRVNEQFFGPGTRLTVL.

The chain carries TRBV7-8 and TRBJ1-2, with D possibly TRBD1 on 6 matching bases. The CDR3 is 15 amino acids. The ends were cut back, 0 bases at V and 3 bases at J, with 11 bases in the middle. Germline values: CDR1 SGHVS, CDR2 FQNEAQ. CDR3 nucleotide sequence: TGTGCCAGCAGCTTAGCGGGAGAGGGGGACTATGGCTACACCTTC. Its protein product is CASSLAGEGDYGYTF.

This sequence joins TRBV5-4 and TRBJ2-4; TRBD1 matches at 9 bases. The CDR3 contains 16 residues. The junction had 14 bases not matched to a gene; V was cut back by 4 bases and J by 9 bases. Looked up from germline, CDR1 is SGHNT and CDR2 is YYREEE (reference sequence). CDR3 in amino acids: CASSTTQGAREGIQYF. The DNA for the CDR3 is TGTGCCAGCAGCACCACACAGGGGGCGAGGGAAGGCATTCAGTACTTC.

The chain links TRBV6-5 to TRBJ2-4; no firm D call. Looked up from germline, CDR1 is MNHEY and CDR2 is SVGAGI. CDR3 size: 10 residues. V was clipped by 11 bases and J by 3 bases, with 5 bases between them. The chain's CDR3 is CAPHKNIQYF. For the CDR3, the DNA is TGTGCCCCCCACAAAAACATTCAGTACTTC.

This clone has just one count. The rearrangement uses TRBV2 and TRBJ2-7, with a tentative D call TRBD2 (6 bases). The V end lost 6 bases, the J end lost 2 bases, and 14 bases lay between the germline ends. This CDR3 has 14 residues. Germline-derived CDR1 and CDR2 are SNHLY and FYNNEI. The CDR3 is CASRGGLTPYEQYF. Written as DNA, the CDR3 is TGTGCCAGCAGGGGGGGACTCACTCCCTACGAGCAGTACTTC.

J is TRBJ2-7 and V is TRBV7-2; TRBD2 matches 8 bases. Germline-derived CDR1 and CDR2 are SGHTA and FQGNSA. V trimming: 4 bases; J trimming: 4 bases; junction bases outside the gene matches: 9. This CDR3 spans 15 amino acids. The CDR3 loop reads CASSSVAGRGYEQYF. The DNA for the CDR3 is TGTGCCAGCAGCTCCGTAGCGGGAAGGGGTTACGAGCAGTACTTC.

The V and J genes are TRBV4-2 and TRBJ2-7; D is ambiguous. Germline V gene data show CDR1 as LGHNA and CDR2 as YNFKEQ. The CDR3 contains 12 residues. Trimming cost V 4 bases and J 5 bases, with 9 bases left between them. DNA for the CDR3: TGTGCCAGCAGCCGTAGAGGAGACGAGCAGTACTTC. This codes for CASSRRGDEQYF.

The chain combines TRBV19 with TRBJ2-1, with D perhaps TRBD2 (5 bases). This CDR3 region has 14 residues. The V gene's germline CDR1 is LNHDA and CDR2 SQIVND (reference sequence). The germline V and J ends were trimmed by 3 bases and 6 bases, with 12 bases remaining between them. The CDR3 loop reads CASSIRLAGNEQFF. The CDR3 DNA follows: TGTGCCAGTAGTATCCGGCTAGCTGGCAATGAGCAGTTCTTC.

The chain links TRBV6-1 to TRBJ2-2, with 9 bases lining up with TRBD2. There are 15 residues in the CDR3. Germline trimming cut 1 base from V and 6 bases from J; bases unmatched to any gene: 3. CDR1 and CDR2 from the germline V gene are MNHNS and SASEGT. This chain's CDR3 is CASSEEAGGPGELFF. CDR3 DNA sequence: TGTGCCAGCAGTGAAGAGGCGGGAGGGCCCGGGGAGCTGTTTTTT.

CDR3 sequence (DNA): TGTGCCAGCAGTCAGCGGGAGGGACGGGAGCTGTTTTTT. It is translated as CASSQREGRELFF. The chain recombines TRBV19 with TRBJ2-2; 10 bases are a match to TRBD2. There are 13 residues in the CDR3. CDR1 LNHDA and CDR2 SQIVND come from the germline V gene (reference sequence). J gave up 9 bases and V 9 bases, and 7 bases lay outside the gene matches.

This chain links TRBV7-2 with TRBJ2-2; no clear D. Germline assignment: CDR1 SGHTA and CDR2 FQGNSA. Trimming shortened V by 0 bases and J by 3 bases, and 8 bases separated the two germline ends. The CDR3 is 15 residues long. CDR3 DNA: TGTGCCAGCAGCTTAGCCAAAACTTACACCGGGGAGCTGTTTTTT. Translating it yields CASSLAKTYTGELFF.

This chain links TRBV19 with TRBJ2-4; 7 nucleotides align to TRBD1. CDR1 and CDR2 from the germline V gene are LNHDA and SQIVND (reference sequence). The CDR3 spans 15 residues. The V and J ends lost 5 bases and 2 bases, in that order; junction bases with no gene match: 6. This chain's CDR3 is CASSQGVGSKNIQYF. For the CDR3, the DNA is TGTGCCAGTAGTCAGGGGGTCGGATCCAAAAACATTCAGTACTTC.

This clone is a singleton in its sample. This chain joins TRBV7-9 and TRBJ2-5, with D possibly being TRBD1 (6 bases). The germline V gene has CDR1 SEHNR and CDR2 FQNEAQ (reference sequence). V lost 1 base and J lost 5, with 11 bases in between. This CDR3 spans 14 amino acids. The CDR3 nucleotides are TGTGCCAGCAGCTTAGATTACAGGGTCGAGACCCAGTACTTC. This codes for CASSLDYRVETQYF.

The chain recombines TRBV30 with TRBJ1-4; 9 bases match TRBD1. The V and J ends lost 5 bases and 7 bases, in that order; junction bases with no gene match: 11. From germline, CDR1 is GTSNPN and CDR2 SVGIG (reference sequence). The length of the CDR3 is 15 residues. The chain's CDR3 is CAWGTGTGMGEKLFF. Here the CDR3 DNA reads TGTGCCTGGGGTACCGGGACAGGGATGGGTGAAAAACTGTTTTTT. Drawing the rest from reference TRBV30 and TRBJ1-4, the complete variable domain is SQTIHQWPATLVQPVGSPLSLECTVEGTSNPNLYWYRQAAGRGLQLLFYSVGIGQISSEVPQNLSASRPQDRQFILSSKKLLLSDSGFYLCAWGTGTGMGEKLFFGSGTQLSVL.

This chain links TRBV7-9 with TRBJ2-1; tentative D call: TRBD2 (5 bases). The CDR3 consists of 15 residues. Trimming cost V 5 bases and J 4 bases, with 15 bases left between them. The germline V gene has CDR1 SEHNR and CDR2 FQNEAQ (reference sequence). The CDR3 spells CASSARGSTYNEQFF. The CDR3 DNA is TGTGCCAGCAGCGCTCGGGGTAGTACTTACAATGAGCAGTTCTTC.

The chain recombines TRBV29-1 with TRBJ1-2; 10 bases agree with TRBD1. This CDR3 has 12 residues. Germline V gene data show CDR1 as SQVTM and CDR2 as ANQGSEA. V lost 7 bases, J lost 8 bases, and 7 bases stayed unmatched. The CDR3 nucleotides read TGCAGCGGAGACAGGGGGCGAGAGGGCTACACCTTC. This sequence encodes CSGDRGREGYTF.

The V and J genes are TRBV7-2 and TRBJ2-1; 10 positions match TRBD2. CDR1 is SGHTA, CDR2 FQGNSA, per germline. The ends lost 6 bases at V and 5 bases at J; junction bases unmatched: 7. This CDR3 spans 15 amino acids. The CDR3: CASRTLAGANNEQFF. The CDR3 DNA reads TGTGCCAGCAGAACTCTAGCGGGAGCTAACAATGAGCAGTTCTTC.

J is TRBJ2-5 and V is TRBV9; TRBD2 might be the D (6 bases). Per germline, CDR1 SGDLS and CDR2 YYNGEE. The V gene lost 4 bases and the J gene lost 3 bases, with 16 bases spanning the gap. There are 15 residues in the CDR3. CDR3 in amino acids: CASSSTPIAEETQYF. The CDR3 region has the DNA TGTGCCAGCAGCTCCACCCCAATAGCGGAAGAGACCCAGTACTTC.